This section outlines one T cell receptor beta chain sequence together with its context. Its matching antigen is unknown. V shed 3 bases and J shed 1 base, with 13 bases lying between them. CDR3 size: 17 residues. Per germline, CDR1 SGHTA and CDR2 FQGTGA. The data were obtained in a study of shared clonotypes between healthy human individuals. At the deep level, the assay was run. The sequencing of unsorted PBMC DNA took place on ten immunoSEQ deep assay plates. The data were produced by immunoSEQ multiplex PCR, yet TCRdb's version contains in-frame clones alone and is incomplete. The data hold some 480,000 clones, with approximately 79% observed a single time. Whole-study results and caveats: Sequencing depth was expected to affect clonotype sharing among donors.

Sequencing was carried out using PBMCs. The chain uses TRBV7-3 and TRBJ2-6; D could derive from TRBD1 or TRBD2 (5 bases each). The source of this sequence is a woman aged 40 to 49 in good health. Some clones in this sample may be carry-over from other donors' samples. The chain's CDR3 is CASSFDPEGSGANVLTF. The CDR3 region has the DNA TGTGCCAGCAGCTTTGACCCCGAGGGGTCTGGGGCCAACGTCCTGACTTTC. Full variable domain (outside the CDR3, taken from reference TRBV7-3 and TRBJ2-6): GAGVSQTPSNKVTEKGKYVELRCDPISGHTALYWYRQSLGQGPEFLIYFQGTGAADDSGLPNDRFFAVRPEGSVSTLKIQRTERGDSAVYLCASSFDPEGSGANVLTFGAGSRLTVL.